This passage covers 7 T cell receptor beta chains from one sample sequenced in a study of glioma-infiltrating T cells. Using RNA template, CDR3s of TCR alpha and beta were amplified with iRepertoire arm-PCR. TCRdb passed the multiplex PCR reads through MiXCR, listing each CDR3 protein once. The sample yields around 150,000 distinct CDR3 sequences, about two fifths seen once. The sequenced sample consisted of glioma tissue, nonneoplastic brain tissue, or PBMCs (not recorded which). The origin of the receptors is a human donor with low-grade glioma or glioblastoma, undergoing nonglioma brain surgery, or in good health (not recorded which).

This clonotype was observed once. The V and J genes are TRBV28 and TRBJ2-1, with a weak D call TRBD1 (6 bases). This CDR3 has 18 amino acids. The germline CDR1 and CDR2 sequences are MDHEN and SYDVKM. The germline V and J ends were trimmed by 6 bases and 9 bases, with 30 bases remaining between them. In DNA, the CDR3 is TGTGCCAGCAGCCGGACGTTCGGGTCACAGGGTCGTTTGGGTGAGCAGTTCTTC. The encoded protein is CASSRTFGSQGRLGEQFF.

The rearrangement uses TRBV15 and TRBJ1-1, with D unresolved. The CDR3 runs to 13 residues. Deletions cut 5 bases from V and 1 base from J, with 8 bases between. CDR1 is LNHNV, CDR2 YYDKDF, per germline (reference sequence). Here the CDR3 DNA reads TGTGCCACCAGCGTGACAAGGAACACTGAAGCTTTCTTT. It codes for CATSVTRNTEAFF.

This clonotype was observed a handful of times. The chain has TRBV27 and TRBJ1-4; D remains ambiguous. This CDR3 has 16 amino acids. V shed 5 bases and J shed 4 bases, with 17 bases lying between them. The germline CDR1 and CDR2 sequences are MNHEY and SMNVEV (reference sequence). CDR3 coding DNA: TGTGCCAGCAGTCCCTCCGGAAGGCTTAGTAATGAAAAACTGTTTTTT. Encoded protein: CASSPSGRLSNEKLFF.

J is TRBJ1-4 and V is TRBV20-1; 10 bases match TRBD1. Trimming removed 4 bases from V and 3 bases from J; junction bases left unmatched: 2. Germline CDR1 and CDR2: DFQATT and SNEGSKA (reference sequence). The CDR3 covers 14 residues. The CDR3 reads CSATGTGANEKLFF. CDR3 in DNA: TGCAGTGCTACCGGGACAGGGGCTAATGAAAAACTGTTTTTT.

Notes on this clonotype: A single base separates this from a much larger clone, so it may be a read error. The chain links TRBV7-9 to TRBJ2-1; no firm D call. V lost 5 bases and J 4 bases, leaving 12 bases between the germline ends. CDR3 length: 14 amino acids. CDR1 SEHNR and CDR2 FQNEAQ come from the germline V gene (reference sequence). The CDR3 DNA sequence: TGTGCCAGCAGCCTTTCGGCAGTTTACAATGAGCAGTTCTTC. Protein product: CASSLSAVYNEQFF.

This clonotype was counted between two and nine times. This sequence joins TRBV29-1 and TRBJ2-5; a weak D match, TRBD2 (6 bases). The CDR3 is 13 amino acids. Germline lookup yields CDR1 SQVTM and CDR2 ANQGSEA. V gave up 2 bases and J gave up 5 bases, with 12 bases separating them. CDR3 nucleotide sequence: TGCAGCGTTGAATACACGGGAGTCGAGACCCAGTACTTC. It codes for CSVEYTGVETQYF.

The chain is built from TRBV6-2 or TRBV6-3 and TRBJ1-1; a possible D gene is TRBD1 (6 bases). CDR3 length equals 13 residues. Germline CDR1 reads MNHEY; CDR2 reads SVGEGT. The V and J ends lost 6 bases and 5 bases respectively, with 13 bases between them. CDR3 sequence reads: CASRTTGLTEAFF. Here the CDR3 DNA reads TGTGCCAGCAGGACTACAGGGTTAACTGAAGCTTTCTTT.